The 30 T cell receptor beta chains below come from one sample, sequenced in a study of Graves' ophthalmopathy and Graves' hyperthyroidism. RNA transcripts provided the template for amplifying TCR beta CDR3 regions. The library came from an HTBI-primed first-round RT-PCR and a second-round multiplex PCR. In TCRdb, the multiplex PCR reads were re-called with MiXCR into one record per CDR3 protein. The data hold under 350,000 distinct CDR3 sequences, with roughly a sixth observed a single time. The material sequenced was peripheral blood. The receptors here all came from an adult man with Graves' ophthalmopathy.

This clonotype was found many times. CDR3 coding DNA: TGTGCCTGGAGTGTACGAGGGGGTAGCACTGAAGCTTTCTTT. Translated: CAWSVRGGSTEAFF. The chain has TRBV30 and TRBJ1-1; the D gene is possibly TRBD1 (6 bases). V was shortened by 0 bases and J by 4 bases, with 12 bases between the two germline ends. The CDR3 consists of 14 residues. Germline lookup yields CDR1 GTSNPN and CDR2 SVGIG (reference sequence). Full variable domain (remainder filled in from reference TRBV30 and TRBJ1-1): SQTIHQWPATLVQPVGSPLSLECTVEGTSNPNLYWYRQAAGRGLQLLFYSVGIGQISSEVPQNLSASRPQDRQFILSSKKLLLSDSGFYLCAWSVRGGSTEAFFGQGTRLTVV.

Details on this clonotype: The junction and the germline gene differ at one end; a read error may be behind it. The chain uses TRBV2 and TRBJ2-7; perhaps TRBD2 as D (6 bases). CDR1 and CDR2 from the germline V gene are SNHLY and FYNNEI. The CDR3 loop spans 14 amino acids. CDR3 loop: CAGSLTRGNYEQYF. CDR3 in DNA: TGTGCCGGCAGCCTCACGCGGGGAAACTACGAGCAGTACTTC.

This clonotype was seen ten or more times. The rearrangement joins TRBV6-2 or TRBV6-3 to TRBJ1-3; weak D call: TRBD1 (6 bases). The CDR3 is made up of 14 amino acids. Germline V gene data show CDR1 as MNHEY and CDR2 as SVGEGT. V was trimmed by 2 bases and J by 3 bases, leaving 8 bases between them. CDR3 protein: CASSYPDSGNTIYF. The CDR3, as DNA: TGTGCCAGCAGTTACCCGGACAGTGGAAACACCATATATTTT.

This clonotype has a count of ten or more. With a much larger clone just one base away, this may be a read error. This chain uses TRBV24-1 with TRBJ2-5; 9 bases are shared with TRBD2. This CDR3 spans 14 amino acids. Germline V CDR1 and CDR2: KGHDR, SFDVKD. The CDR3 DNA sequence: TGTGCCACCAGCGCGGGGGGGACTCAAGAGGCCCAGTACTTC. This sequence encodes CATSAGGTQEAQYF.

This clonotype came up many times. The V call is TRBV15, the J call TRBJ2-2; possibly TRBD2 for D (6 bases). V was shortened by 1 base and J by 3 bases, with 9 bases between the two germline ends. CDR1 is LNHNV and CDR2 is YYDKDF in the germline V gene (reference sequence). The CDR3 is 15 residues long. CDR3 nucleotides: TGTGCCACCAGCAGAGCGGGAGCGGACACCGGGGAGCTGTTTTTT. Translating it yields CATSRAGADTGELFF. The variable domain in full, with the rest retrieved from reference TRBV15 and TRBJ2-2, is DAMVIQNPRYQVTQFGKPVTLSCSQTLNHNVMYWYQQKSSQAPKLLFHYYDKDFNNEADTPDNFQSRRPNTSFCFLDIRSPGLGDTAMYLCATSRAGADTGELFFGEGSRLTVL.

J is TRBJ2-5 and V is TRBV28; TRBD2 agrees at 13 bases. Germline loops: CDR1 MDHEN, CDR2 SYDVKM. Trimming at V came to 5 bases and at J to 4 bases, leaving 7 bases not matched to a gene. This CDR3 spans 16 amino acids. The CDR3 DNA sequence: TGTGCCAGCAGTCTTTCCGGGACTAGCGGGACAGAGACCCAGTACTTC. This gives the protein CASSLSGTSGTETQYF. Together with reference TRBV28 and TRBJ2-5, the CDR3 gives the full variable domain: DVKVTQSSRYLVKRTGEKVFLECVQDMDHENMFWYRQDPGLGLRLIYFSYDVKMKEKGDIPEGYSVSREKKERFSLILESASTNQTSMYLCASSLSGTSGTETQYFGPGTRLLVL.

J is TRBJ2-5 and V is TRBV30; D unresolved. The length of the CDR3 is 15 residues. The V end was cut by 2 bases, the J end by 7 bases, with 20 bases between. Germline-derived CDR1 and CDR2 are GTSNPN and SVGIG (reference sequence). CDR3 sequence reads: CAWSTLGWDLGTQYF. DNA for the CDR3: TGTGCCTGGAGTACCCTCGGTTGGGATCTCGGGACCCAGTACTTC.

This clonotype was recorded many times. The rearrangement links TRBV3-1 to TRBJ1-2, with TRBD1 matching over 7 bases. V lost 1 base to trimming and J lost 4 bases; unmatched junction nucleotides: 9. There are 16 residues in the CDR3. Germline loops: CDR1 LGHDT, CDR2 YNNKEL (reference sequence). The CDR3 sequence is CASSQGGTAFFYGYTF. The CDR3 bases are TGTGCCAGCAGCCAAGGAGGGACAGCGTTCTTCTATGGCTACACCTTC.

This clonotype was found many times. CDR3 sequence: CASSSPGAAYNEQFF. CDR3 nucleotides: TGTGCCAGCAGCTCCCCAGGGGCGGCCTACAATGAGCAGTTCTTC. The chain is built from TRBV7-3 and TRBJ2-1, with a possible D match to TRBD1 (6 bases). CDR3 length: 15 amino acids. From germline, CDR1 is SGHTA and CDR2 FQGTGA. The V end lost 4 bases, the J end lost 2 bases, and 12 bases lay between the germline ends.

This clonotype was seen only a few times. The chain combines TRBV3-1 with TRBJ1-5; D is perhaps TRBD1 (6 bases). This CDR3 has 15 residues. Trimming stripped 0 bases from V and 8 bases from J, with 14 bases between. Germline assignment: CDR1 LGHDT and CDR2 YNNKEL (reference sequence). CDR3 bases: TGTGCCAGCAGCCAAGATCCACAGGGACACGAGCCCCAGCATTTT. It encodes CASSQDPQGHEPQHF.

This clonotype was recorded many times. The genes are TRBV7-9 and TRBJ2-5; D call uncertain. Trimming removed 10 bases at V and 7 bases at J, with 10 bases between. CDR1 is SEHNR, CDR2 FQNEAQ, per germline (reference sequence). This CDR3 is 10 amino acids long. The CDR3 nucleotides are TGTGCCACATCTCGGCGGACCCAGTACTTC. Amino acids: CATSRRTQYF.

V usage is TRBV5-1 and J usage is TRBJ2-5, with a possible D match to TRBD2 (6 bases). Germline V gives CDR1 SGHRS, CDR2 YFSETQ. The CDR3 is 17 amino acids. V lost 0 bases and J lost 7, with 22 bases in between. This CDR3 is CASSLASSGSGPRTQYF. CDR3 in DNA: TGCGCCAGCAGCTTGGCCTCCTCCGGGAGTGGCCCGAGGACCCAGTACTTC. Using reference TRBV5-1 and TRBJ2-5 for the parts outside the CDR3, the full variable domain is KAGVTQTPRYLIKTRGQQVTLSCSPISGHRSVSWYQQTPGQGLQFLFEYFSETQRNKGNFPGRFSGRQFSNSRSEMNVSTLELGDSALYLCASSLASSGSGPRTQYFGPGTRLLVL.

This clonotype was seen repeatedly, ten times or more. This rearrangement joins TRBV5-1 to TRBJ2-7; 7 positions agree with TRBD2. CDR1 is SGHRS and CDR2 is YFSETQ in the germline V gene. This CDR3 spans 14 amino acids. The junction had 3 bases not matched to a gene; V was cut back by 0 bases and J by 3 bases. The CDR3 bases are TGCGCCAGCAGCTTGGTCAGCGGGGTCTACGAGCAGTACTTC. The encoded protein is CASSLVSGVYEQYF.

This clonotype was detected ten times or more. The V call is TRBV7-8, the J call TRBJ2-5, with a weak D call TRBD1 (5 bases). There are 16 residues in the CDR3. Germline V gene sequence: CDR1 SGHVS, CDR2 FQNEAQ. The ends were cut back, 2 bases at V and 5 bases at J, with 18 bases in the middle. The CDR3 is CASSLMGGAQRETQYF. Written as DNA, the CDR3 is TGTGCCAGCAGCTTAATGGGTGGGGCCCAGAGGGAGACCCAGTACTTC.

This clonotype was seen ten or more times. DNA for the CDR3: TGTGCCAGCAGGCGTACAGGAAAGGATGGCTACACCTTC. Translated, it gives CASRRTGKDGYTF. V usage is TRBV6-5 and J usage is TRBJ1-2; D may be TRBD1 (5 bases). Trimming removed 6 bases from V and 6 bases from J, with 14 bases in between. Germline V gene lookup returns CDR1 MNHEY and CDR2 SVGAGI. This CDR3 region has 13 residues.

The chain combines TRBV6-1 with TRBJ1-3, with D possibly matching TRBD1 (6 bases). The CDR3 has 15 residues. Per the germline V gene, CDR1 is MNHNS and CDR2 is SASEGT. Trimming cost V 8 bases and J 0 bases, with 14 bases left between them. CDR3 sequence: CASSGGTSSGNTIYF. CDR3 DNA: TGTGCCAGCTCGGGGGGCACTAGCTCTGGAAACACCATATATTTT.

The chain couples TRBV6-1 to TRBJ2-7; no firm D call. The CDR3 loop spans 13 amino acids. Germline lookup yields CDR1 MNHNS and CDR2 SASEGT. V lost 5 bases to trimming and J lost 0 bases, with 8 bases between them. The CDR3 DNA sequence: TGTGCCAGCAGTCCACAGTTCTCCTACGAGCAGTACTTC. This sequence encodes CASSPQFSYEQYF.

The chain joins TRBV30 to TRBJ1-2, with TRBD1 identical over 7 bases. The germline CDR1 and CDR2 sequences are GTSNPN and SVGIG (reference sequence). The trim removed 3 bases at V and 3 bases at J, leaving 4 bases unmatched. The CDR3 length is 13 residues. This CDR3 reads CAWRGTEYYGYTF. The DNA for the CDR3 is TGTGCCTGGAGGGGGACAGAATACTATGGCTACACCTTC.

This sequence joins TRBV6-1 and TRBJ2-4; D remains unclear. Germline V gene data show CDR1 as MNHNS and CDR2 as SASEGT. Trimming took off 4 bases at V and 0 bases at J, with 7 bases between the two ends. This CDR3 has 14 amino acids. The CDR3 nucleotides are TGTGCCAGCAGTGCAGATTTAGCCAAAAACATTCAGTACTTC. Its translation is CASSADLAKNIQYF.

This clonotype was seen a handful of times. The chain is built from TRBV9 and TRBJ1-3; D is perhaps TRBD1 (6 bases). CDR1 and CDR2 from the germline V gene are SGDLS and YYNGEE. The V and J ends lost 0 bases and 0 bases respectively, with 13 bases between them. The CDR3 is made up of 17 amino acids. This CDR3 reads CASSVGSGGPSGNTIYF. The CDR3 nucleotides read TGTGCCAGCAGCGTAGGTTCGGGGGGGCCCTCTGGAAACACCATATATTTT.

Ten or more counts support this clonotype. The CDR3 bases are TGCAGCGTTGATACTAGCGGACAAGAGACCCAGTACTTC. Its protein product is CSVDTSGQETQYF. J is TRBJ2-5 and V is TRBV29-1, with 8 positions matching TRBD2. With 3 bases clipped from V and 2 bases from J, the junction kept 2 bases outside the gene matches. Germline loops: CDR1 SQVTM, CDR2 ANQGSEA. CDR3 length: 13 amino acids.

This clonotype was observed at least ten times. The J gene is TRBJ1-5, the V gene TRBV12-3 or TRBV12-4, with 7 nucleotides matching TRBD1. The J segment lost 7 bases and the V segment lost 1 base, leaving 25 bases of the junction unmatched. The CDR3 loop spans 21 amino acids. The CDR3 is CASSLVLRFSTGRVAGQPQHF. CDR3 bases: TGTGCCAGCAGTTTAGTCCTTAGGTTTTCGACAGGGAGGGTGGCTGGGCAGCCCCAGCATTTT.

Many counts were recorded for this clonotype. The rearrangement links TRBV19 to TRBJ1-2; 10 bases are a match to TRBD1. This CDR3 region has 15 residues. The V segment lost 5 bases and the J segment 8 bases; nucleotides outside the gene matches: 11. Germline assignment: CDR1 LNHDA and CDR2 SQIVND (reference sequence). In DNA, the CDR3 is TGTGCCAGTAGTCCGCCGTCCGGGACAGGGGCCGGCTACACCTTC. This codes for CASSPPSGTGAGYTF.

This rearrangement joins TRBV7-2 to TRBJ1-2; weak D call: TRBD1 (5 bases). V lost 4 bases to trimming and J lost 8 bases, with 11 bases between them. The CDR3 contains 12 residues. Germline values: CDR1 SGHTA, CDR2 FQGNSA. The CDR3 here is CASSYGGLGYTF. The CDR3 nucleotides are TGTGCCAGCAGCTACGGGGGATTGGGCTACACCTTC.

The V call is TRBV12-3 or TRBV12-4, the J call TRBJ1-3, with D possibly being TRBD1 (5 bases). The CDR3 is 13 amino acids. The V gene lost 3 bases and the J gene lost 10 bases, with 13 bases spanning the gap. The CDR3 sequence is CASSFEGGGTIYF. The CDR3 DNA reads TGTGCCAGCAGTTTCGAGGGTGGGGGGACCATATATTTT.

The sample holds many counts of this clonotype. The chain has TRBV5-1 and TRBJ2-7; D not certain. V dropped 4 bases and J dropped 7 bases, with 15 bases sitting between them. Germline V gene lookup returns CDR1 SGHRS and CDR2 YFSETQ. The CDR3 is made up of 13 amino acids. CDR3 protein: CASSTGPAVEQYF. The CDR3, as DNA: TGCGCCAGCAGCACGGGTCCCGCCGTTGAGCAGTACTTC.

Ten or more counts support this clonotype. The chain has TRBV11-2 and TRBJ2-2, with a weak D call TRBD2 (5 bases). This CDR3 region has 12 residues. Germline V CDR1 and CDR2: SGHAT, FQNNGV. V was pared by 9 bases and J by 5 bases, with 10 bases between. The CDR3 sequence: CARNRGTGELFF. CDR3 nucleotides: TGTGCCAGGAACCGAGGGACCGGGGAGCTGTTTTTT.

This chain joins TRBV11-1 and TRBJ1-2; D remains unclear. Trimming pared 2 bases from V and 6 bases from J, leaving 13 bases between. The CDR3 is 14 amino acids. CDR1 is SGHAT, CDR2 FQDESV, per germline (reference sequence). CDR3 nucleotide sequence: TGTGCCAGCAGCTTATCCTTGGGTATCGATGGCTACACCTTC. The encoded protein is CASSLSLGIDGYTF. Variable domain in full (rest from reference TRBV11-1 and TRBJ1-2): EAEVAQSPRYKITEKSQAVAFWCDPISGHATLYWYRQILGQGPELLVQFQDESVVDDSQLPKDRFSAERLKGVDSTLKIQPAELGDSAMYLCASSLSLGIDGYTFGSGTRLTVV.

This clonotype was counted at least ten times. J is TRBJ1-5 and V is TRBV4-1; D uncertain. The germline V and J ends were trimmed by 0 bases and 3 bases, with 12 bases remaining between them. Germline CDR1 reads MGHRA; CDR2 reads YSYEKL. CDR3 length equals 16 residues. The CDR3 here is CASSQDSWGTNQPQHF. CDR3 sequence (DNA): TGCGCCAGCAGCCAAGATTCGTGGGGTACCAATCAGCCCCAGCATTTT.

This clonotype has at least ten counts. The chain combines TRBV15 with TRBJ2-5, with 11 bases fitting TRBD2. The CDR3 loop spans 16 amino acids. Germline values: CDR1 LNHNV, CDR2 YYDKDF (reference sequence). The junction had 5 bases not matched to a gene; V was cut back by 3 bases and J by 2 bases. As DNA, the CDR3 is TGTGCCACCAGCAGGGGGGGACTAGCGGCGCAAGAGACCCAGTACTTC. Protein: CATSRGGLAAQETQYF.